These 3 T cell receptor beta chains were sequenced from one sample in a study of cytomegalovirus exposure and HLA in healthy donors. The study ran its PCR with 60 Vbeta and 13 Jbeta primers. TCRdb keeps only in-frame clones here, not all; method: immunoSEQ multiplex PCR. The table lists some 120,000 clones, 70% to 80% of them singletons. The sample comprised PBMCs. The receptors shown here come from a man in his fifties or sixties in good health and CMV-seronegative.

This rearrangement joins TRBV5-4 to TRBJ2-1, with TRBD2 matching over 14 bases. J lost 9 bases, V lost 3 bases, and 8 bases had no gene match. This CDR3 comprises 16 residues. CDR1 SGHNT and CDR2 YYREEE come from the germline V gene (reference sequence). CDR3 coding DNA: TGTGCCAGCAGCTCGATGGGACTAGCGGGAGAGAGTGAGCAGTTCTTC. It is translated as CASSSMGLAGESEQFF.

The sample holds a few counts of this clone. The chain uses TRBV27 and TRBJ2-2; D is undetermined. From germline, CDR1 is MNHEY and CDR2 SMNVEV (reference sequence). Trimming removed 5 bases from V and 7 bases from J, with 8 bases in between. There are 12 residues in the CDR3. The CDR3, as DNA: TGTGCCAGCAGTACCATGAGCGGGGAGCTGTTTTTT. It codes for CASSTMSGELFF.

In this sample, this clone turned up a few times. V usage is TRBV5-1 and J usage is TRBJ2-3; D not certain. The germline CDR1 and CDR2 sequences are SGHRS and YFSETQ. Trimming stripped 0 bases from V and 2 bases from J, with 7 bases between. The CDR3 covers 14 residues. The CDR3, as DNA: TGCGCCAGCAGCTTGGTTGACTTCACAGATACGCAGTATTTT. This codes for CASSLVDFTDTQYF.